These 27 T cell receptor beta chains were sequenced from one sample in a study of T cell responses to AZD1222 COVID-19 vaccine. Data came from immunoSEQ multiplex PCR; TCRdb stores just in-frame clones and leaves some out. The sample consists of 120,000 to 150,000 clones, about 91% of them appearing once. Specimen: peripheral blood, collected on day 0 of AZD1222 vaccination. The receptors originated from an adult in good health.

The CDR3 reads CASSPTGGSEREFYEQYF. The DNA for the CDR3 is TGTGCCAGCAGCCCGACAGGGGGTAGTGAGCGGGAGTTCTACGAGCAGTACTTC. The V call is TRBV9, the J call TRBJ2-7; the D gene is possibly TRBD1 (9 bases). CDR3 size: 18 residues. V was shortened by 4 bases and J by 3 bases, with 26 bases between the two germline ends. Looked up from germline, CDR1 is SGDLS and CDR2 is YYNGEE.

This rearrangement joins TRBV9 to TRBJ2-1; D remains ambiguous. This CDR3 has 15 amino acids. Trimming pared 4 bases from V and 0 bases from J, leaving 11 bases between. The germline V gene encodes CDR1 SGDLS and CDR2 YYNGEE. For the CDR3, the DNA is TGTGCCAGCAGCTTCACTTCGAGCTCCTACAATGAGCAGTTCTTC. This sequence encodes CASSFTSSSYNEQFF.

V and J are TRBV9 and TRBJ1-4; D is uncertain. The V and J ends lost 4 bases and 10 bases respectively, with 17 bases between them. In germline, CDR1 is SGDLS, CDR2 YYNGEE. The CDR3 consists of 14 residues. The DNA of the CDR3 is TGTGCCAGCAGCTTCTACGAGGCTGAGGGAAAACTGTTTTTT. It specifies CASSFYEAEGKLFF.

This clone came up once. The rearrangement joins TRBV19 to TRBJ1-4, with D perhaps matching TRBD1 (5 bases). Looked up from germline, CDR1 is LNHDA and CDR2 is SQIVND (reference sequence). Trimming stripped 3 bases from V and 5 bases from J, with 13 bases between. The CDR3 spans 15 residues. The CDR3 DNA sequence: TGTGCCAGTAGTATGGGGGGGTCCTCAAATGAAAAACTGTTTTTT. The encoded protein is CASSMGGSSNEKLFF.

The V and J genes are TRBV6-1 and TRBJ2-6, with 11 bases aligning to TRBD1. The V gene end was trimmed by 2 bases and the J gene end by 0 bases; junction bases not matched to a gene: 9. Germline lookup yields CDR1 MNHNS and CDR2 SASEGT. This CDR3 has 20 amino acids. CDR3 DNA: TGTGCCAGCAGTGAATTCGGACAGGGGGCGCAAAGCTCTGGGGCCAACGTCCTGACTTTC. Translated: CASSEFGQGAQSSGANVLTF.

The chain couples TRBV4-3 to TRBJ2-1; TRBD1 matches at 8 bases. Trimming took 0 bases from V and 10 from J; bases not matched to a gene: 11. The germline V gene has CDR1 LGHNA and CDR2 YSLEER. The CDR3 runs to 16 residues. CDR3 in DNA: TGCGCCAGCAGCCAAGATCCAGGACAGGGATGGGAGGAGCAGTTCTTC. Protein product: CASSQDPGQGWEEQFF.

The V call is TRBV27, the J call TRBJ1-6, with TRBD1 as a possible D gene (5 bases). Trimming removed 5 bases at V and 7 bases at J, with 12 bases between. This CDR3 comprises 14 residues. Germline values: CDR1 MNHEY, CDR2 SMNVEV (reference sequence). The CDR3 DNA is TGTGCCAGCAGTCGGCAGGGCCTGAATTCACCCCTCCACTTT. It codes for CASSRQGLNSPLHF.

This sequence joins TRBV21-1 and TRBJ2-3; TRBD2 is the table's D call, not checked against the DNA. TRBV21-1 has pseudogene status. The CDR3 totals 15 residues. As DNA, the CDR3 is TGTGCCAGCAGCAAAGGAAGCGGTAACACAGATACGCAGTATTTT. It encodes CASSKGSGNTDTQYF.

The count of this clone is one. This rearrangement joins TRBV14 to TRBJ1-3; 7 bases match TRBD1. Germline V gene sequence: CDR1 SGHDN, CDR2 FVKESK. The CDR3 totals 17 residues. V dropped 2 bases and J dropped 0; count of bases not matched to a gene: 7. CDR3 protein: CASSQRTGGPSGNTIYF. Here the CDR3 DNA reads TGTGCCAGCAGCCAACGGACAGGCGGACCCTCTGGAAACACCATATATTTT.

The rearrangement links TRBV5-6 to TRBJ1-3, with TRBD1 as a possible D gene (6 bases). Germline CDR1 reads SGHDT; CDR2 reads YYEEEE. V lost 6 bases, J lost 5 bases, and 15 bases lay in between. The CDR3 totals 14 residues. The CDR3 DNA follows: TGTGCCAGCACCCGGGGGCGCAGAAGAAACACCATATATTTT. It codes for CASTRGRRRNTIYF.

The rearrangement joins TRBV9 to TRBJ2-2; D ambiguous. The CDR3 is made up of 14 amino acids. Trimming took off 3 bases at V and 2 bases at J, with 8 bases between the two ends. Germline V lookup: CDR1 SGDLS, CDR2 YYNGEE. For the CDR3, the DNA is TGTGCCAGCAGCGAGTACATCAACACCGGGGAGCTGTTTTTT. Its protein is CASSEYINTGELFF.

The chain carries TRBV4-3 and TRBJ2-5, with TRBD1 as a possible D gene (5 bases). The V gene's germline CDR1 is LGHNA and CDR2 YSLEER. The length of the CDR3 is 14 residues. Deletions cut 5 bases from V and 1 base from J, with 11 bases between. CDR3 nucleotides: TGCGCCAGCAGCAAGACAGTAGTCCAAGAGACCCAGTACTTC. This translates into CASSKTVVQETQYF.

The chain joins TRBV9 to TRBJ2-7; the D gene is possibly TRBD2 (6 bases). Trimming shortened V by 4 bases and J by 2 bases, and 19 bases separated the two germline ends. Germline loops: CDR1 SGDLS, CDR2 YYNGEE. The CDR3 is 16 residues long. CDR3 residues: CASSPRVSGLAYEQYF. The CDR3 nucleotides are TGTGCCAGCAGCCCTAGAGTCTCGGGACTGGCCTACGAGCAGTACTTC.

This chain joins TRBV27 and TRBJ1-5; no reliable D call. The germline gives CDR1 MNHEY, CDR2 SMNVEV (reference sequence). The ends were cut back, 5 bases at V and 4 bases at J, with 12 bases in the middle. The CDR3 contains 14 residues. CDR3 DNA: TGTGCCAGCAGTCCACGCATGGGGAATCAGCCCCAGCATTTT. Translated: CASSPRMGNQPQHF.

CDR3 protein: CSVGPTSGSYNEQFF. DNA for the CDR3: TGCAGCGTTGGGCCTACTAGCGGCTCATACAATGAGCAGTTCTTC. The chain is built from TRBV29-1 and TRBJ2-1; 8 bases line up with TRBD2. J lost 4 bases, V lost 4 bases, and 9 bases had no gene match. This CDR3 is built from 15 residues. CDR1 is SQVTM and CDR2 is ANQGSEA in the germline V gene.

The rearrangement links TRBV5-6 to TRBJ1-2; D unresolved. V lost 0 bases and J lost 10, with 10 bases in between. CDR1 SGHDT and CDR2 YYEEEE come from the germline V gene. The CDR3 is made up of 12 amino acids. Written as DNA, the CDR3 is TGTGCCAGCAGCTTGGCCGCGATAGACTACACCTTC. The encoded protein is CASSLAAIDYTF.

This chain connects TRBV28 to TRBJ2-3; 15 nucleotides agree with TRBD2. CDR3 length equals 13 residues. The V and J ends lost 4 bases and 13 bases, in that order; junction bases with no gene match: 3. CDR1 is MDHEN and CDR2 is SYDVKM in the germline V gene. This chain's CDR3 is CASSSGTSGRKYF. CDR3 sequence (DNA): TGTGCCAGCAGTTCGGGGACTAGCGGGAGGAAGTATTTT.

The V gene is TRBV30, the J gene TRBJ1-1, with D possibly matching TRBD1 (5 bases). The CDR3 contains 13 residues. V lost 3 bases, J lost 1 base, and 9 bases lay in between. Germline lookup yields CDR1 GTSNPN and CDR2 SVGIG (reference sequence). The CDR3 sequence is CAWRGRANTEAFF. In DNA, the CDR3 is TGTGCCTGGAGGGGGCGGGCGAACACTGAAGCTTTCTTT.

The chain links TRBV19 to TRBJ2-5, with unresolved D. Trimming stripped 0 bases from V and 0 bases from J, with 8 bases between. The CDR3 runs to 15 residues. Germline assignment: CDR1 LNHDA and CDR2 SQIVND (reference sequence). The CDR3: CASSIEVNYQETQYF. The CDR3 coding sequence is TGTGCCAGTAGTATAGAGGTGAATTACCAAGAGACCCAGTACTTC.

CDR3 nucleotide sequence: TGTGCCAGCAGCCCCCGGGACGGAAGCTCTGGAAACACCATATATTTT. Protein sequence: CASSPRDGSSGNTIYF. V and J are TRBV7-9 and TRBJ1-3; a possible D gene is TRBD1 (5 bases). From germline, CDR1 is SEHNR and CDR2 FQNEAQ (reference sequence). V lost 5 bases and J 0 bases, leaving 14 bases between the germline ends. This CDR3 is built from 16 residues.

This clone was seen just once. The gene calls are TRBV30 and TRBJ1-1; a weak D match, TRBD1 (6 bases). Trimming took 1 base from V and 8 from J, leaving 14 bases between them. The CDR3 has 13 residues. Germline values: CDR1 GTSNPN, CDR2 SVGIG (reference sequence). This CDR3 reads CAWSGGQWLEAFF. The CDR3 nucleotides read TGTGCCTGGAGTGGAGGACAGTGGCTAGAAGCTTTCTTT.

This chain links TRBV3-1 (or the pseudogene TRBV3-2) with TRBJ1-5; maybe TRBD1 (6 bases). From germline, CDR1 is LGHDT and CDR2 YNNKEL (reference sequence). The ends were cut back, 3 bases at V and 6 bases at J, with 12 bases in the middle. The CDR3 length is 14 residues. The CDR3 sequence is CASSQQGRGQPQHF. CDR3 DNA sequence: TGTGCCAGCAGCCAGCAGGGGAGGGGTCAGCCCCAGCATTTT.

J is TRBJ1-5 and V is TRBV9; D ambiguous. Germline-derived CDR1 and CDR2 are SGDLS and YYNGEE. The ends were cut back, 0 bases at V and 6 bases at J, with 7 bases in the middle. There are 13 residues in the CDR3. CDR3: CASSVAGSQPQHF. Here the CDR3 DNA reads TGTGCCAGCAGCGTAGCGGGTTCTCAGCCCCAGCATTTT. Full variable domain (outside the CDR3, taken from reference TRBV9 and TRBJ1-5): DSGVTQTPKHLITATGQRVTLRCSPRSGDLSVYWYQQSLDQGLQFLIQYYNGEERAKGNILERFSAQQFPDLHSELNLSSLELGDSALYFCASSVAGSQPQHFGDGTRLSIL.

The rearrangement links TRBV19 to TRBJ1-1, with D maybe TRBD1 (6 bases). Germline V CDR1 and CDR2: LNHDA, SQIVND (reference sequence). V was clipped by 6 bases and J by 0 bases, with 11 bases between them. The CDR3 has 14 residues. The CDR3 DNA follows: TGTGCCAGTAGCCGGACAGTTTTGAACACTGAAGCTTTCTTT. Its translation is CASSRTVLNTEAFF.

V usage is TRBV21-1 and J usage is TRBJ2-7; TRBD1, the table's D call, lacks a check against the DNA. TRBV21-1 is a documented pseudogene. This CDR3 is built from 12 residues. The CDR3 loop is CASRDSPYEQYF. The CDR3 DNA follows: TGTGCCAGCCGAGACAGCCCCTACGAGCAGTACTTC.

This chain's CDR3 is CASRRGPNTGELFF. CDR3 in DNA: TGTGCCAGTAGGAGGGGGCCGAACACCGGGGAGCTGTTTTTT. This chain joins TRBV19 and TRBJ2-2; TRBD1 aligns across 7 bases. This CDR3 comprises 14 residues. Germline CDR1 reads LNHDA; CDR2 reads SQIVND (reference sequence). The ends lost 6 bases at V and 0 bases at J; junction bases unmatched: 1. The full variable domain, in which reference TRBV19 and TRBJ2-2 provide the parts outside the CDR3, is DGGITQSPKYLFRKEGQNVTLSCEQNLNHDAMYWYRQDPGQGLRLIYYSQIVNDFQKGDIAEGYSVSREKKESFPLTVTSAQKNPTAFYLCASRRGPNTGELFFGEGSRLTVL.

The chain joins TRBV7-3 to TRBJ1-3; D is uncertain. The CDR3 has 15 residues. The V end was cut by 2 bases, the J end by 2 bases, with 10 bases between. Germline CDR1 and CDR2: SGHTA and FQGTGA. For the CDR3, the DNA is TGTGCCAGCAGCTTAGCTGGAGGTACTGGAAACACCATATATTTT. Its protein product is CASSLAGGTGNTIYF.